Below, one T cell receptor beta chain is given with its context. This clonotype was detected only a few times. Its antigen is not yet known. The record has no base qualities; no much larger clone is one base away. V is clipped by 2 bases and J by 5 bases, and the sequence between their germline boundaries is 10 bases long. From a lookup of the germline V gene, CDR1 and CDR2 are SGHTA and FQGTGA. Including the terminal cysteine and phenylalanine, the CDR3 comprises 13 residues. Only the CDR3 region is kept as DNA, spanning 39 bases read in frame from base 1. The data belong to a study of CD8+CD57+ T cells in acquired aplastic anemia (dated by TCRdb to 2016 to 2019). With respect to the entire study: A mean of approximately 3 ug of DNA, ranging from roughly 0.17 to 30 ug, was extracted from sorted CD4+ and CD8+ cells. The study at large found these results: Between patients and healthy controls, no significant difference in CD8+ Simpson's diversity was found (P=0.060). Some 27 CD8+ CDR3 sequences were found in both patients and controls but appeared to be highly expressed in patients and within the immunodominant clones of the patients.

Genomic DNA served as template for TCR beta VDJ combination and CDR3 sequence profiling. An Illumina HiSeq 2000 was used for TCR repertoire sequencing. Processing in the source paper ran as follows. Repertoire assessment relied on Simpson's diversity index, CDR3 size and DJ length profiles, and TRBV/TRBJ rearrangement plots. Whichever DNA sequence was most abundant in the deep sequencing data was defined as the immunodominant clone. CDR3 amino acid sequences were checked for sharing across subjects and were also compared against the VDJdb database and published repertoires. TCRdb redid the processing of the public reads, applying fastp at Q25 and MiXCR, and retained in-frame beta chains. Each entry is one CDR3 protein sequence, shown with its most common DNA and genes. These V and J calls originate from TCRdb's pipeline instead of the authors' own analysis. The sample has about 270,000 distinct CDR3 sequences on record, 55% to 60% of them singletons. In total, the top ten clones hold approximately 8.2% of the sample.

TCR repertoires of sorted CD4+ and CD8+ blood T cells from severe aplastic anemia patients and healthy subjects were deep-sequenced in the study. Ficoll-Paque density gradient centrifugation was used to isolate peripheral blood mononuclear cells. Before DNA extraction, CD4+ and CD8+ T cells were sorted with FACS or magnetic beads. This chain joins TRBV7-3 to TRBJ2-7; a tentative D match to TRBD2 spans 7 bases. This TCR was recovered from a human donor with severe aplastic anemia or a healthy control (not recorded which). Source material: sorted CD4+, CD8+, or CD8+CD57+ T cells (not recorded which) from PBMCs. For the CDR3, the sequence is CASSLGGGDEQYF. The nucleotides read TGTGCCAGCAGCTTAGGCGGGGGCGACGAGCAGTACTTC.